This T cell receptor (beta chain) derives from a study of cytomegalovirus exposure and HLA in healthy donors. As for the donors, each was a healthy bone marrow donor. Per the germline V gene, CDR1 is SGHTA and CDR2 is FQGNSA. Trimming cost V 5 bases and J 6 bases, with 14 bases left between them. This CDR3 is built from 15 residues. The study ran its PCR with 60 Vbeta and 13 Jbeta primers. The repertoire was sequenced with immunoSEQ multiplex PCR; TCRdb's copy has only in-frame clones and lacks some. The table records about 160,000 clones, around nine tenths of them present only once. In regard to this clone: The target antigen is unknown.

Study-wide points: TRBV6-2, TRBV6-3 and other indistinguishable V segments were excluded. Later on, an analysis showed TCR association rates differing by HLA locus, with DRB1 the most and HLA-C the fewest.

The sequence came from a woman aged 25 to 45 in good health and CMV-seronegative. This chain links TRBV7-2 with TRBJ1-6, with D maybe TRBD1 (6 bases). Sequenced input: PBMCs. The CDR3 DNA reads TGTGCCAGCAGCCGAGAGGGGGGGGCTAATTCACCCCTCCACTTT. Translation: CASSREGGANSPLHF.